The following is a T cell receptor (beta chain) sequence with its context. CDR1 MNHNY and CDR2 SVGAGI come from the germline V gene (reference sequence). CDR3 size: 14 residues. J lost 11 bases, V lost 6 bases, and 7 bases had no gene match. This table comes from immunoSEQ multiplex PCR, and its TCRdb copy is limited to in-frame clones, with some not included. This sample yields roughly 400,000 clones, of which over 75% are seen a single time; approximately 2.1% belongs to the top ten. The entry originates in a study of blood T cell repertoires in COVID-19. Study in general: Acute and convalescent COVID-19 specimens originated in the United States, Italy and Spain. The cDNA or gDNA used as material had been derived from T cells, B-cell-depleted T cells, or PBMCs.

Across 20 to 25 US areas, participants ranged in age from about 18 to 90 years. Participants were placed into cohorts based on the clinical history they reported. The chain recombines TRBV6-6 with TRBJ1-6; 10 bases fit TRBD1. Specimen: PBMCs or T cells enriched from blood (not recorded which). This receptor was obtained from a woman aged 35 to 49 with acute COVID-19. The CDR3, as DNA: TGTGCCAGCAGCCCCGGACAGGGGGTCGCACCCCTCCACTTT. It encodes CASSPGQGVAPLHF.